This T cell receptor beta chain was recorded in a study of blood T cells in healthy people across ages (dated by TCRdb to the mid-2010s). For the study in its entirety: Template switching captured roughly one uniquely barcoded TCR beta cDNA molecule per two T cells in model experiments. Age-related changes in TCR beta repertoire diversity were measured in the study by deep sequencing normalized with unique cDNA molecular identifiers. Four age groups were formed from the donors: young (average about 15 years), middle-aged (approximately 40), aged (about 68) and long-lived (less than 85). To avoid experimental bias, donors of different ages were randomly spread across the sequencing lanes. The study analyzed two additional independent replicas of 1 million unique cDNA reads from the same blood draw for two donors, one aged 18 to 29 and one aged 80 or older.

The CDR3 covers 15 residues, taking in both the cysteine and the phenylalanine. The CDR3 DNA has 45 bases and is translated from base 1. The junction carries 13 bases between V and J, which are trimmed by 0 bases and 4 bases respectively. Reading the germline V gene gives CDR1 SGHRS and CDR2 YFSETQ. In regard to this clonotype: Its specific antigen is unknown. No much larger clone exists at a distance of one base, and base qualities are not known.

The 35 to 40 donors, aged roughly 6 to 95 years, were systemically healthy Caucasian individuals from Russia. Ten milliliters of peripheral blood were drawn from each donor into EDTA-treated Vacutainer tubes. Ficoll-Paque density-gradient centrifugation was used to isolate PBMCs, with at least 6.5 million obtained per sample. Total RNA was extracted from PBMCs with Trizol reagent, with at least 6 micrograms obtained per sample. The percentages of naive CD45RAhigh/CD27high T cells were determined by flow cytometry on a PBMC aliquot from every donor. The paper as a whole reports these results and caveats: The percentage of naive T cells measured by flow cytometry correlated strongly with observed TCR beta diversity. Estimates of total diversity from one million sequenced T cells were regarded as lower bounds and underestimates. The CMV infection status of donors was not known, potentially confounding age-related changes in expanded clonotypes. Observed TCR beta diversity per million T cells fell roughly linearly with age, and a significant reduction was already apparent by age around 40. Compared with the aged group, more naive CD4+ T cells, fewer expanded clones and increased TCR diversity were shown by the long-lived group, suggesting age selection. Because profiling used bulk unsorted PBMCs, naive and antigen-experienced compartments could not be compared conclusively.

The library was made by 5' RACE. The sequencer listed for this sample is Illumina HiSeq 2500. A second PCR of about 7 to 12 cycles was performed with a sample-barcoded 5' primer and a J-beta primer mix. Each TCR beta cDNA molecule received a unique molecular identifier from a template-switch 5' adaptor carrying 12 random nucleotides. Each sample yielded at least 2.5 million CDR3-containing paired-end reads. First-strand cDNA was synthesized from all RNA with the Mint cDNA synthesis kit, primed by a TRBC-specific oligonucleotide. Following uracil-DNA glycosylase treatment, all cDNA underwent a first 18-cycle PCR with the universal primers M1SS and BC2_uni_R. Turning to the authors' computational methods: For normalization, 1 million high-quality reads, each with a distinct molecular identifier, were randomly selected from each sample. Instead of being binned into consensus sequences, reads that shared molecular identifiers were thrown out. MiTCR, run with a Q25 quality threshold and the strictest error-elimination algorithm, handled CDR3 identification, clonotype clustering and error correction. A nonparametric unseen species model using Euler transformation provided a lower-bound estimate of total TCR beta diversity. TCRdb passed the public sequencing reads through fastp at Q25 and MiXCR, retaining productive beta sequences. Rows with one shared CDR3 protein collapse into an entry with the most common genes and DNA. These V and J calls are TCRdb output, not the study's own analysis. Recorded for this sample are 750,000 to 950,000 distinct CDR3 sequences; approximately 53% of them occurred a single time. The ten largest clones take up about 42% of the sample.

The sequence was obtained from a man of 80 years or more in good health. Input material: blood. The chain is encoded by TRBV5-1 joined to TRBJ1-1, with the identity of the D gene unclear. The CDR3 sequence is CASSLESGGGTEAFF. The bases read TGCGCCAGCAGCTTGGAATCGGGTGGCGGCACTGAAGCTTTCTTT.